The clone carrying this T cell receptor beta chain was seen repeatedly, ten times or more. The antigen remains unidentified. The V end lost 7 bases, the J end lost 1 base, and 10 bases lay between the germline ends. The germline gives CDR1 SNHLY, CDR2 FYNNEI. The CDR3 has 13 residues. Nobody among the patients had been given any treatment before thyroid surgery. As handled by the study authors: The authors used CDR3 differences across clinicopathological groups to build a distant-metastasis classifier for papillary thyroid cancer. TCRdb re-called clones from the PCR reads using MiXCR. The V and J calls reflect TCRdb's pipeline rather than the authors' work. The repertoire has some 5,200 clones, approximately 26% of them found once; the top ten carry about 25%. The data stem from a study of metastatic and nonmetastatic thyroid tumors. In the study overall: Across peripheral blood and tumor or nodule tissue samples taken from malignant and benign thyroid patients, the repertoires were compared with one another. Findings of the study overall: Significantly greater TCR beta diversity was reportedly found in malignant thyroid tumors than in benign nodules (in blood and tumor).

The rearrangement joins TRBV2 to TRBJ1-1, with D possibly being TRBD1 (5 bases). The origin of this receptor is a female donor with papillary thyroid cancer or a benign thyroid nodule (not recorded which). Some clones in this sample may be carry-over from other donors' samples. The sequencing sample was made of adjacent normal tissue. The CDR3, as DNA: TGTGCCAGCATGCGGACACAGAACACTGAAGCTTTCTTT. Translation gives CASMRTQNTEAFF.